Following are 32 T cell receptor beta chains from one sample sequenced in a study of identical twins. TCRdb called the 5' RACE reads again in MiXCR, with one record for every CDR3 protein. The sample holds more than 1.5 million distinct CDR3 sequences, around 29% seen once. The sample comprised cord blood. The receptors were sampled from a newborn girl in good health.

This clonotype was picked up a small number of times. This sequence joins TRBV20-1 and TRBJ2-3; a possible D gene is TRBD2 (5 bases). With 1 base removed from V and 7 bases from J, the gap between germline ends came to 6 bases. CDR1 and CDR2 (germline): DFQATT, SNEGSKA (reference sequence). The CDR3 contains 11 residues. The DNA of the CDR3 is TGCAGTGCTAGAGCGGGATATACGCAGTATTTT. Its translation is CSARAGYTQYF.

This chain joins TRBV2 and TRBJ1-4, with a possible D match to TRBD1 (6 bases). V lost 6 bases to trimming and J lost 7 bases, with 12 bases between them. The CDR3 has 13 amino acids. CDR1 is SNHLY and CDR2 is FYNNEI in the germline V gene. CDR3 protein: CASRYREGEKLFF. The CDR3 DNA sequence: TGTGCCAGCAGGTACAGGGAGGGTGAAAAACTGTTTTTT.

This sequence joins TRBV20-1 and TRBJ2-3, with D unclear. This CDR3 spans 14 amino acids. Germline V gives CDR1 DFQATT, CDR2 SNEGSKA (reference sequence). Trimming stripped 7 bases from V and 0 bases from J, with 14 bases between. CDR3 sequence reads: CSEMLELSTDTQYF. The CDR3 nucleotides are TGCAGTGAAATGCTTGAACTTAGCACAGATACGCAGTATTTT.

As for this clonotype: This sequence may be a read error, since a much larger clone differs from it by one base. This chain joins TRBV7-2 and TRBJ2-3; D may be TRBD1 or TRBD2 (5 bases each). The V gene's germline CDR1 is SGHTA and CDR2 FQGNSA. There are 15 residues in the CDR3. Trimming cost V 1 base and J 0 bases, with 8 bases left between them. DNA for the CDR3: TGTGCCAGCAGCTTAGGGGACCCTAGCACAGATACGCAGTATTTT. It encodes CASSLGDPSTDTQYF.

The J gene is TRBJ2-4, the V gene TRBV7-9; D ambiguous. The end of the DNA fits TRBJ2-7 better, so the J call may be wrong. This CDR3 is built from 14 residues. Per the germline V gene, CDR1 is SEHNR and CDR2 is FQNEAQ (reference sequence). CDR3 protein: CASSPFSSLYEQYF. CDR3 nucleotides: TGTGCCAGCAGCCCTTTCTCCTCTCTCTACGAGCAGTACTTC.

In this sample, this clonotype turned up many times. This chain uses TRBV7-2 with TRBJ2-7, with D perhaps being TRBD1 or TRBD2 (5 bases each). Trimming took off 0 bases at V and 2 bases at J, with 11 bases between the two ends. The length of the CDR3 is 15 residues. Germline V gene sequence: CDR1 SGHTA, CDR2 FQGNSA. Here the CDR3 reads CASSLAGTAAYEQYF. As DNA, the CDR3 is TGTGCCAGCAGCTTAGCCGGGACCGCAGCCTACGAGCAGTACTTC.

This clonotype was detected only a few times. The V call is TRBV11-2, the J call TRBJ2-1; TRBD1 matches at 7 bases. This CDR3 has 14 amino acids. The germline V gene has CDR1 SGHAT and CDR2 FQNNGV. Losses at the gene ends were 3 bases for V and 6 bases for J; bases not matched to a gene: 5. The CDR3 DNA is TGTGCCAGCAGCTTCCGACAGGGATTCAATGAGCAGTTCTTC. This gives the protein CASSFRQGFNEQFF. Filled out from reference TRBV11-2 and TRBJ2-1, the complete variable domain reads EAGVAQSPRYKIIEKRQSVAFWCNPISGHATLYWYQQILGQGPKLLIQFQNNGVVDDSQLPKDRFSAERLKGVDSTLKIQPAKLEDSAVYLCASSFRQGFNEQFFGPGTRLTVL.

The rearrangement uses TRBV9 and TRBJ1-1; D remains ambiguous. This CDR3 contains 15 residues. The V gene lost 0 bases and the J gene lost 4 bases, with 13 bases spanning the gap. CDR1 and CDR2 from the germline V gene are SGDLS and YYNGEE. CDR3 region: CASSVEPGIGTEAFF. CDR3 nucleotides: TGTGCCAGCAGCGTAGAGCCCGGGATCGGCACTGAAGCTTTCTTT.

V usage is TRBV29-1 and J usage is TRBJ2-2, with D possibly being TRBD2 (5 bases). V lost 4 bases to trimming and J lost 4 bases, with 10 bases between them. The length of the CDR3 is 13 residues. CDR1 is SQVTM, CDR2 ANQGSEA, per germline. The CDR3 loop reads CSVVSGFTGELFF. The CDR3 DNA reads TGCAGCGTTGTATCGGGGTTCACCGGGGAGCTGTTTTTT.

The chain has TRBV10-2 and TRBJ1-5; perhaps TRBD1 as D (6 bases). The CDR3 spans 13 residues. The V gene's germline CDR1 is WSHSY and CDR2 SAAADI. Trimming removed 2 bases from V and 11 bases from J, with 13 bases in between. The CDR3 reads CASSETGIVAQHF. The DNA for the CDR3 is TGCGCCAGCAGTGAGACAGGGATTGTAGCCCAGCATTTT.

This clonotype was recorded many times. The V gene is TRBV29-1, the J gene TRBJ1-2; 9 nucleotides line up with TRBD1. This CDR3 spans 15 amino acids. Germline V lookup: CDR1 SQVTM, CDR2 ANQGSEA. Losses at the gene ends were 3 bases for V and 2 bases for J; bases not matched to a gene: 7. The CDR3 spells CSVDRGTGQNYGYTF. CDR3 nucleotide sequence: TGCAGCGTTGATCGCGGGACAGGGCAAAACTATGGCTACACCTTC. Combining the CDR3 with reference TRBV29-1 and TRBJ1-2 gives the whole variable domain SAVISQKPSRDICQRGTSLTIQCQVDSQVTMMFWYRQQPGQSLTLIATANQGSEATYESGFVIDKFPISRPNLTFSTLTVSNMSPEDSSIYLCSVDRGTGQNYGYTFGSGTRLTVV.

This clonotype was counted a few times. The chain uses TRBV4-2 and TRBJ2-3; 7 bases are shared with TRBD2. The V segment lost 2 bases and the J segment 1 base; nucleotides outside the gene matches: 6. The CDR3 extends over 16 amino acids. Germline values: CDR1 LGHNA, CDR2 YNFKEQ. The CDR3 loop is CASSQRIRGGTDTQYF. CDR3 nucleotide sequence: TGTGCCAGCAGCCAAAGGATACGGGGGGGCACAGATACGCAGTATTTT.

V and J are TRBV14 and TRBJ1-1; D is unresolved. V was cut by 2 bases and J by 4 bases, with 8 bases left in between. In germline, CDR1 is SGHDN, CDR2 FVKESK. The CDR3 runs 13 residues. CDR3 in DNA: TGTGCCAGCAGCCAATCCGGGCGCACTGAAGCTTTCTTT. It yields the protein CASSQSGRTEAFF.

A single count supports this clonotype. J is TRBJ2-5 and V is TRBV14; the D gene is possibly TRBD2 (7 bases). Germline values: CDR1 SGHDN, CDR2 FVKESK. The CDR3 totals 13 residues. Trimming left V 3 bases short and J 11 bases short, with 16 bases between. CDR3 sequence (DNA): TGTGCCAGCAGCCATGCGGGGGCGAATGAGCAGTACTTC. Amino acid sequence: CASSHAGANEQYF.

DNA for the CDR3: TGTGCCATCTCGAGTCCCCGCAAGCCAGATACGCAGTATTTT. Encoded protein: CAISSPRKPDTQYF. The chain has TRBV10-3 and TRBJ2-3; D gene unclear. The germline V gene has CDR1 ENHRY and CDR2 SYGVKD. Trimming removed 8 bases at V and 4 bases at J, with 16 bases between. This CDR3 has 14 amino acids.

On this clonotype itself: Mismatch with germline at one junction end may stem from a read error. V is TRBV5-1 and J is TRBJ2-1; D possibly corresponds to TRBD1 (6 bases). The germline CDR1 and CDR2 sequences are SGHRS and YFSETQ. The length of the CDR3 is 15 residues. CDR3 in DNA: TGCGCCAGCAGTTTGGTGGGGTACAGGGACAATGAGCAGTTCTTC. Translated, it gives CASSLVGYRDNEQFF.

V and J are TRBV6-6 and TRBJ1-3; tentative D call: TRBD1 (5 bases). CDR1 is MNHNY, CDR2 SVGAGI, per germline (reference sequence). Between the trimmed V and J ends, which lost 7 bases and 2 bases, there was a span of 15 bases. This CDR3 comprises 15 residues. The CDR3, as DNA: TGTGCCAGCATCCACTCGGGGGGGGCTGGAAACACCATATATTTT. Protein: CASIHSGGAGNTIYF.

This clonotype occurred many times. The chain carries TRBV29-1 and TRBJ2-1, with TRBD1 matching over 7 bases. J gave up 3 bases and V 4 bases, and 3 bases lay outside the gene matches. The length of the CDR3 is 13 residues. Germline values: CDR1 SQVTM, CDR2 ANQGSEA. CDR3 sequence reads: CSVGSGGYNEQFF. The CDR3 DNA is TGCAGCGTTGGGTCAGGGGGCTACAATGAGCAGTTCTTC.

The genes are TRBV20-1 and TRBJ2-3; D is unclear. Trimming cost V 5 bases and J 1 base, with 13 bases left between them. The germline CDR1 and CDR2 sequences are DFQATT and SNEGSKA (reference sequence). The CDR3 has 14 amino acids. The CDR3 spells CSAQDPRGTDTQYF. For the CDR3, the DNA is TGCAGTGCTCAAGACCCGCGAGGCACAGATACGCAGTATTTT.

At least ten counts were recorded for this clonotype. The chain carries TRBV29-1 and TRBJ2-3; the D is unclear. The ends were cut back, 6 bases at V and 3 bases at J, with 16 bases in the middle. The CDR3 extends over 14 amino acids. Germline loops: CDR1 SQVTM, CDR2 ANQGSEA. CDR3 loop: CSVYGMVGTDTQYF. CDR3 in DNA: TGCAGCGTGTACGGAATGGTTGGTACAGATACGCAGTATTTT.

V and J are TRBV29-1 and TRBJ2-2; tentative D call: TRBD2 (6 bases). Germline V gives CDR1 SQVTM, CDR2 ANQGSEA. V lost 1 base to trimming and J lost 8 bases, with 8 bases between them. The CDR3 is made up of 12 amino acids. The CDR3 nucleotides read TGCAGCGTTGAAGCTGGAGGGGGGGAGCTGTTTTTT. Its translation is CSVEAGGGELFF.

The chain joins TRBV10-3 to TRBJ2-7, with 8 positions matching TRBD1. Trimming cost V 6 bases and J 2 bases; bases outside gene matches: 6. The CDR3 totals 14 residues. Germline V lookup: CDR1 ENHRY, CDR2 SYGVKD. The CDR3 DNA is TGTGCCATCAGATCACAGGGGGAGGCCTACGAGCAGTACTTC. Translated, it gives CAIRSQGEAYEQYF.

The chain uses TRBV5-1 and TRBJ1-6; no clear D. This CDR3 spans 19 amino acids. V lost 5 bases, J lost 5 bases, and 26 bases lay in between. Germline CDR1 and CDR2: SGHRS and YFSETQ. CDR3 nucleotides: TGCGCCAGCAGACGACAACCCGATTGGCAGGCTACCAATAATTCACCCCTCCACTTT. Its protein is CASRRQPDWQATNNSPLHF.

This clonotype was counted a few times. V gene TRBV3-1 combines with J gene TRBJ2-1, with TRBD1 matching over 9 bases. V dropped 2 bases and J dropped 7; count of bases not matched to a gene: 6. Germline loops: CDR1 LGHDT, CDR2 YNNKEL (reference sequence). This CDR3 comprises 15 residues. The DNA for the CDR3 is TGTGCCAGCAGCCAACCCGGGACAGGGCCAAATGAGCAGTTCTTC. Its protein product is CASSQPGTGPNEQFF.

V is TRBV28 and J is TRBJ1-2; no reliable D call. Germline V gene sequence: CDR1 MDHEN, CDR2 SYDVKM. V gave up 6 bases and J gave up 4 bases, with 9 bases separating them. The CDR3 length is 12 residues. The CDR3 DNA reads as TGTGCCAGCAGAAGGCAGGCCTATGGCTACACCTTC. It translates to CASRRQAYGYTF.

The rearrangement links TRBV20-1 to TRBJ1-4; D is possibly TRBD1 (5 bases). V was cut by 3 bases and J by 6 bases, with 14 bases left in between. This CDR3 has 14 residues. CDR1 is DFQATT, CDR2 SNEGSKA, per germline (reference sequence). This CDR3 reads CSARSDRYDEKLFF. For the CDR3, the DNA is TGCAGTGCTAGGTCAGACAGATACGATGAAAAACTGTTTTTT.

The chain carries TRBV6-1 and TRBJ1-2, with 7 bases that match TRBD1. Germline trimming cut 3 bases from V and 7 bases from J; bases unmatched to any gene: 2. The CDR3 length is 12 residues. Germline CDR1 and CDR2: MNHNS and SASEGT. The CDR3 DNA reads TGTGCCAGCAGTGAGCCAGGGGGTGGCTACACCTTC. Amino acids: CASSEPGGGYTF.

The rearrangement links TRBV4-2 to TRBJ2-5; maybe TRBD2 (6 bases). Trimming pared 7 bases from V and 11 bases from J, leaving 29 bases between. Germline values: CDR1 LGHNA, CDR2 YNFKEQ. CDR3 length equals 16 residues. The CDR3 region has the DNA TGTGCCAGCACCACGGGGGAAGCACGGAACATCGATGAGCAGTACTTC. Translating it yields CASTTGEARNIDEQYF.

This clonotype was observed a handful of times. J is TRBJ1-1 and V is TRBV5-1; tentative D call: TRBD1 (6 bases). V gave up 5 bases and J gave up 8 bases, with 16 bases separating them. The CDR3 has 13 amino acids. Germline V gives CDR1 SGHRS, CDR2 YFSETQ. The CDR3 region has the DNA TGCGCCAGCAGTCTACAGGGCATCAGGGAAGCTTTCTTT. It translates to CASSLQGIREAFF. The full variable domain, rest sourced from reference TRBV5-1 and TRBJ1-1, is KAGVTQTPRYLIKTRGQQVTLSCSPISGHRSVSWYQQTPGQGLQFLFEYFSETQRNKGNFPGRFSGRQFSNSRSEMNVSTLELGDSALYLCASSLQGIREAFFGQGTRLTVV.

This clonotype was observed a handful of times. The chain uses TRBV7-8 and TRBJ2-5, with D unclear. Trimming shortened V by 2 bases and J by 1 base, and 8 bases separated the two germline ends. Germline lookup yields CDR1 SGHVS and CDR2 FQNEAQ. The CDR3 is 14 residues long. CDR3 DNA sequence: TGTGCCAGCAGCTTAACCTCCAGCCAAGAGACCCAGTACTTC. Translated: CASSLTSSQETQYF.

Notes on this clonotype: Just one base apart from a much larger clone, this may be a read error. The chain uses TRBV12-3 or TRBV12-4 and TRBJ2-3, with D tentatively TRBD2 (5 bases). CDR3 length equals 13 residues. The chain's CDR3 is CASRSTGLDAQYF. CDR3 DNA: TGTGCCAGCAGGTCCACGGGGTTAGATGCGCAGTATTTT.

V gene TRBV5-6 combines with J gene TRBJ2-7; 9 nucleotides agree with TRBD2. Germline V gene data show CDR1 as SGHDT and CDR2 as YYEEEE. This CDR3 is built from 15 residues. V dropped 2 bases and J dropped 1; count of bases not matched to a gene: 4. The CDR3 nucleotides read TGTGCCAGCAGCTTCCGTAGCGGGGGTTCCTACGAGCAGTACTTC. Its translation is CASSFRSGGSYEQYF.